Listed below are T cell receptor beta chains from one sample, sequenced in a study of OX40 agonist ivuxolimab in advanced cancers. This table comes from immunoSEQ multiplex PCR, and its TCRdb copy is limited to in-frame clones, with some not included. The repertoire holds more than 35,000 clones, with roughly 87% as singletons. Material: CD4+ or CD8+ T cells sorted from blood, obtained in a trial of the OX40 agonist ivuxolimab. The receptors come from an adult with an advanced solid tumor such as melanoma, head and neck, liver or kidney cancer. Both conserved end residues are trimmed from each CDR3. Each record gives: V gene, CDR3 protein.

V: TRBV5-6; CDR3: ASSNGDLPYEQY
V: TRBV19; CDR3: ASSWASGGQDTQY
V: TRBV6-4; CDR3: ASSRGTGGNEQF
V: TRBV4-2; CDR3: ASSQVQQSYEQY
V: TRBV7-2; CDR3: ASSLPTSGVITDTQY
V: TRBV27; CDR3: ASSLQGEGYGYT
V: TRBV6-5; CDR3: ASSTRDFGIQY
V: TRBV7-8; CDR3: ASSPGLAGGPADTQY
V: TRBV13; CDR3: ASSLGGQGAVYGYT
V: TRBV6-5; CDR3: ASSYGGNTEAF
V: TRBV9; CDR3: ASRPQGDYGYT
V: TRBV27; CDR3: ASSLRGTGTEKLF
V: TRBV27; CDR3: ASSLTGQGPNQPQH
V: TRBV29-1; CDR3: SVEEVGTRGNYGYT
V: TRBV28; CDR3: ASSLRDRDRGPEQY
V: TRBV11-2; CDR3: ASSPGRGYEQY
V: TRBV11-2; CDR3: ASSFEVGVQETQY
V: TRBV11-3; CDR3: ASSPQGQTETQY
V: TRBV7-9; CDR3: GGGASTDTQY
V: TRBV6-5; CDR3: ASSYSGQGASGYT
V: TRBV9; CDR3: ASSADSYNEQF
V: TRBV7-8; CDR3: ASSLETSRDTQY
V: TRBV5-6; CDR3: ASSLQEFGLYEQY
V: TRBV9; CDR3: ASSSAAGVGTDTQY
V: TRBV7-2; CDR3: ASSSGWGSSYNEQF
V: TRBV11-2; CDR3: ASSSTGTSGKLWQF
V: TRBV7-7; CDR3: ASSLNGQGGTQY
V: TRBV5-1; CDR3: ASSLASSWTEAF
V: TRBV28; CDR3: ASSSLGDTQPQH
V: TRBV13; CDR3: ASRTDRTMNTEAF
V: TRBV9; CDR3: ASSTYGGGGAGEGYT
V: TRBV21-1; CDR3: ASSKLQGVGTDTQY
V: TRBV4-3; CDR3: ASSQDRGGRTYGYT
V: TRBV5-1; CDR3: ASSIPGTGGAWSYEQY
V: TRBV28; CDR3: ASSREITGELF
V: TRBV6-5; CDR3: ASSYRTGDTEAF
V: TRBV10-1; CDR3: ASSEGQGANEQF
V: TRBV7-8; CDR3: ASSPIGQGAAPNYGYT
V: TRBV28; CDR3: ASREVARQEEQY
V: TRBV28; CDR3: ATQLGRSGNEQF
V: TRBV11-2; CDR3: ASSLAGGDQPQH
V: TRBV5-7; CDR3: ASSLGPAGGIVGTQY
V: TRBV12-5; CDR3: ASGPSDSSGELF
V: TRBV5-5; CDR3: ASSLKRSDNEQF
V: TRBV7-9; CDR3: ASSPRDTYEQY
V: TRBV7-2; CDR3: ASSLGGSYGYT
V: TRBV6-1; CDR3: ASSVGASQPQH
V: TRBV7-3; CDR3: ASSFPGQESSGANVLT
V: TRBV6-1; CDR3: ASSEVQPQH
V: TRBV5-1; CDR3: ASGPGEGAGEQY
V: TRBV7-9; CDR3: ASSLVSPKNEKLF
V: TRBV23-1; CDR3: ASSQSHSTGGIDTQY
V: TRBV30; CDR3: AWSPGTGGNQPQH
V: TRBV5-6; CDR3: ASSFGGVYEQY
V: TRBV25-1; CDR3: ASSYGQGGLYEQY
V: TRBV6-5; CDR3: ASSYSSGGASETQY